These T cell receptor beta chains were read from a single sample in a study of identical twins. In TCRdb, the 5' RACE reads were re-called with MiXCR into one record per CDR3 protein. The table records approximately 240,000 distinct CDR3 sequences, about 14% of them present only once. The specimen was memory (CD45RO+) T cells sorted from blood. These receptor sequences come from a woman under 30 in good health. Both conserved end residues are part of each CDR3. Fields, in order: D gene, J gene, V gene, clone size, CDR3 protein, CDR3 DNA. The D gene is left open where the match is weak. Clone sizes are given selectively: once, few, many, or a class where the clone is expanded.

TRBD1 | TRBJ2-3 | TRBV7-9 | few | CASSRLGQATDTQYF | TGTGCCAGCAGCCGGCTGGGACAGGCCACAGATACGCAGTATTTT
TRBD2 | TRBJ2-2 | TRBV9 | . | CASRSGGAFSGELFF | TGTGCCAGCAGGAGCGGGGGGGCTTTTTCCGGGGAGCTGTTTTTT
. | TRBJ2-7 | TRBV20-1 | . | CSARGPGAYEQYF | TGCAGTGCTAGAGGCCCGGGAGCCTACGAGCAGTACTTC
TRBD1 | TRBJ1-1 | TRBV5-1 | few | CASSQTGGSEAFF | TGCGCCAGCAGCCAAACAGGGGGCTCTGAAGCTTTCTTT
TRBD1 | TRBJ2-7 | TRBV30 | . | CASSGTARGEQYF | TGTGCCTCTTCAGGGACAGCAAGGGGCGAGCAGTACTTC
TRBD2 | TRBJ2-7 | TRBV3-1 | . | CASSRSTSREATQYF | TGTGCCAGCAGCCGGTCGACTAGCCGGGAGGCCACGCAGTACTTC
. | TRBJ2-3 | TRBV5-5 | many | CASSEGLTTDTQYF | TGTGCCAGCAGCGAAGGACTTACAACAGATACGCAGTATTTT
TRBD1 | TRBJ1-2 | TRBV12-3/TRBV12-4 | few | CASSLGDRGGYTF | TGTGCCAGCAGTTTAGGGGACAGAGGGGGCTACACCTTC
. | TRBJ2-5 | TRBV10-3 | . | CAISEGLPQETQYF | TGTGCCATCAGTGAGGGACTACCCCAAGAGACCCAGTACTTC
TRBD2 | TRBJ2-7 | TRBV29-1 | few | CSVLSGMSSYEQYF | TGCAGCGTCCTTAGCGGGATGAGCTCCTACGAGCAGTACTTC
. | TRBJ2-3 | TRBV4-3 | . | CASSQGPGGTSTDTQYF | TGCGCCAGCAGCCAAGGTCCTGGCGGCACTAGCACAGATACGCAGTATTTT
. | TRBJ1-4 | TRBV20-1 | . | CSATPYSPPELSEKLFF | TGCAGTGCCACGCCCTACTCGCCACCGGAGCTTTCGGAAAAACTGTTTTTT
TRBD1 | TRBJ2-1 | TRBV5-8 | few | CASSSGQGGDEQFF | TGTGCCAGCAGTTCGGGACAGGGGGGGGATGAGCAGTTCTTC
TRBD1 | TRBJ1-3 | TRBV12-3/TRBV12-4 | . | CASSHPDRGSGNTIYF | TGTGCCAGCAGTCATCCGGACAGGGGCTCTGGAAACACCATATATTTT
. | TRBJ1-1 | TRBV12-3/TRBV12-4 | many | CASRTTRSRSFF | TGTGCCAGCAGGACGACGAGGAGTAGATCTTTCTTT
. | TRBJ1-1 | TRBV29-1 | few | CSGRRLGGTEAFF | TGCAGCGGGAGGCGTTTGGGGGGAACTGAAGCTTTCTTT
TRBD2 | TRBJ2-1 | TRBV20-1 | few | CSARDSASGRDNEQFF | TGCAGTGCTAGAGATAGCGCTAGCGGGAGAGACAATGAGCAGTTCTTC
. | TRBJ2-3 | TRBV10-2 | . | CASLPTGADTQYF | TGCGCCAGCCTTCCCACGGGGGCAGATACGCAGTATTTT
. | TRBJ2-3 | TRBV11-3 | few | CASSLVSFGDTQYF | TGTGCCAGCAGCTTAGTCTCATTTGGAGATACGCAGTATTTT
. | TRBJ2-2 | TRBV12-3/TRBV12-4 | few | CASSLDRTRTGELFF | TGTGCCAGCAGTTTAGACAGGACTCGTACCGGGGAGCTGTTTTTT
. | TRBJ1-1 | TRBV7-9 | many | CASSLQVDTEAFF | TGTGCCAGCAGCCTACAGGTTGACACTGAAGCTTTCTTT
. | TRBJ2-7 | TRBV28 | few | CASSATGPYEQYF | TGTGCCAGCAGTGCCACGGGCCCTTACGAGCAGTACTTC
. | TRBJ2-5 | TRBV2 | few | CASSEAYGVGETQYF | TGTGCCAGCAGTGAAGCATATGGGGTCGGGGAGACCCAGTACTTC
. | TRBJ2-7 | TRBV6-2/TRBV6-3 | . | CASSSILSYEQYF | TGTGCCAGCAGTTCAATCCTCTCCTACGAGCAGTACTTC
. | TRBJ2-2 | TRBV20-1 | . | CSARRPGPRNTGELFF | TGCAGTGCTAGAAGACCGGGACCCAGGAACACCGGGGAGCTGTTTTTT
TRBD1 | TRBJ1-2 | TRBV6-1 | few | CASSGNKDRLGGSNYGYTF | TGTGCCAGCAGTGGTAATAAGGACAGGTTGGGAGGATCTAACTATGGCTACACCTTC
. | TRBJ2-2 | TRBV6-5 | few | CASSYWEDGELFF | TGTGCCAGCAGTTACTGGGAGGACGGGGAGCTGTTTTTT
TRBD1 | TRBJ2-7 | TRBV10-2 | few | CASSEYRGYEQYF | TGCGCCAGCAGTGAATACAGGGGTTACGAGCAGTACTTC
. | TRBJ2-1 | TRBV5-1 | many | CASSLRGNDNEQFF | TGCGCCAGCAGCTTGCGGGGAAATGATAATGAGCAGTTCTTC
. | TRBJ2-5 | TRBV7-8 | . | CASSPGRRFGETQYF | TGTGCCAGCAGCCCCGGACGGCGATTCGGAGAGACCCAGTACTTC
. | TRBJ2-1 | TRBV24-1 | medium-sized | CATSASDNEQFF | TGTGCCACCAGTGCCTCTGACAATGAGCAGTTCTTC
. | TRBJ2-3 | TRBV5-1 | . | CASSPDHNTDTQYF | TGCGCCAGCAGCCCCGATCATAACACAGATACGCAGTATTTT
. | TRBJ2-2 | TRBV6-2/TRBV6-3 | . | CASSYRHKEGTGELFF | TGTGCCAGCAGTTACCGACATAAGGAGGGCACCGGGGAGCTGTTTTTT
. | TRBJ2-1 | TRBV20-1 | . | CSASARGSYNEQFF | TGCAGTGCTAGTGCTCGGGGGTCCTACAATGAGCAGTTCTTC
TRBD1 | TRBJ1-2 | TRBV3-1 | few | CASSRGQAKDYTF | TGTGCCAGCAGCCGAGGACAGGCCAAAGACTACACCTTC
. | TRBJ1-2 | TRBV6-5 | few | CASSYSTPPGTYGYTF | TGTGCCAGCAGTTACTCGACCCCCCCGGGTACCTATGGCTACACCTTC
. | TRBJ2-2 | TRBV20-1 | . | CSASPGPVANTGELFF | TGCAGTGCTTCCCCGGGACCCGTCGCGAACACCGGGGAGCTGTTTTTT
. | TRBJ2-6 | TRBV10-3 | many | CAISESIGAGANVLTF | TGTGCCATCAGTGAGTCGATCGGGGCTGGGGCCAACGTCCTGACTTTC
. | TRBJ2-5 | TRBV10-1 | . | CASSESKVTQETQYF | TGCGCCAGCAGTGAGTCCAAGGTCACCCAAGAGACCCAGTACTTC
TRBD1 | TRBJ1-4 | TRBV5-6 | many | CASSKQGAKEKLFF | TGTGCCAGCAGCAAACAGGGGGCTAAGGAAAAACTGTTTTTT
. | TRBJ2-1 | TRBV4-3 | . | CASSQAATYNEQFF | TGCGCCAGCAGCCAAGCAGCAACGTACAATGAGCAGTTCTTC
TRBD1 | TRBJ1-2 | TRBV6-4 | . | CASRRDRGVGGYTF | TGTGCCAGCAGGAGGGACAGGGGTGTCGGGGGCTACACCTTC
. | TRBJ1-6 | TRBV6-1 | . | CASSADSFYNSPLHF | TGTGCCAGCAGTGCGGACAGCTTCTATAATTCACCCCTCCACTTT
. | TRBJ2-3 | TRBV11-2 | . | CASSFSGTLMAQYF | TGTGCCAGCAGCTTCTCCGGGACCTTAATGGCGCAGTATTTT
. | TRBJ2-1 | TRBV11-2 | few | CASSRSGGDRAYNEQFF | TGTGCCAGCAGCCGATCCGGGGGGGACAGGGCTTACAATGAGCAGTTCTTC